This T cell receptor (beta chain) was observed in a study of cytomegalovirus exposure and HLA in healthy donors. Background on the study: The roughly 130 validation repertoires used the same platform as the roughly 700 first-cohort repertoires (as reported by a later analysis). Study-wide results and caveats: In vitro work confirmed that a few CMV-associated chains recognize CMV antigens. For cytomegalovirus status, the classifier reportedly gave diagnoses with high specificity and sensitivity. Most TCR sequences were uncommon, yet certain public TCRs appeared in many donors.

For this clone: Its matching antigen is unknown.

Only in-frame clones appear in the TCRdb table, and some are missing; sequencing was by immunoSEQ multiplex PCR. The sample records 150,000 to 200,000 clones, under 90% being singletons. Trimming took off 0 bases at V and 1 base at J, with 6 bases between the two ends. Germline V CDR1 and CDR2: SGHRS, YFSETQ. This CDR3 comprises 14 residues. The V and J genes are TRBV5-1 and TRBJ2-3; D is ambiguous. Sequencing was performed on PBMCs. This clonotype was obtained from a man between 18 and 35 years old in good health and CMV-seropositive. This chain's CDR3 is CASSLAEGTDTQYF. CDR3 coding DNA: TGCGCCAGCAGCTTGGCCGAGGGCACAGATACGCAGTATTTT.